This paragraph reports one T cell receptor beta chain. The source of the sample is a study of blood T cell repertoires in COVID-19. Looking at the study overall: Samples of COVID-19 (acute and convalescent) were obtained from the United States, Italy and Spain. PBMCs, B-cell-depleted T cells, or T cells were the source of the cDNA or gDNA that made up the material.

Between the trimmed V and J ends, which lost 6 bases and 4 bases, there was a span of 14 bases. Germline-derived CDR1 and CDR2 are SGHKS and YYEKEE (reference sequence). This CDR3 region has 15 residues. Profiling relied on immunoSEQ multiplex PCR, and the TCRdb table lists in-frame clones only, not all of them. The sample lists 25,000 to 30,000 clones, roughly 71% occurring once. The V call is TRBV5-5, the J call TRBJ2-6; perhaps TRBD1 as D (6 bases). Sequencing used peripheral blood. This clonotype originated in a man aged 80 or over with active or convalescent COVID-19. The CDR3 here is CASNREWRGANVLTF. The CDR3 DNA is TGTGCCAGCAACAGGGAGTGGAGAGGGGCCAACGTCCTGACTTTC.